One and the same sample provided the 32 T cell receptor beta chains below, sequenced in a study of a mutant IDH1 vaccine in newly diagnosed glioma. Sequenced by immunoSEQ multiplex PCR; TCRdb stores in-frame clones only, minus some. The sample lists around 53,000 clones; roughly three quarters were seen once. The time point was: week 35, safety follow-up. Topical imiquimod accompanied each vaccine dose, which consisted of 300 ug of mutant IDH1 20-mer peptide. These receptors lack a known antigen. The material sequenced was PBMCs, taken from a glioma patient whose treatment included an IDH1 peptide vaccine. These receptors were taken from a man between 40 and 49 years old with glioma.

The chain combines TRBV19 with TRBJ1-6, with unresolved D. With 3 bases removed from V and 6 bases from J, the gap between germline ends came to 6 bases. Germline CDR1 is LNHDA and CDR2 is SQIVND (reference sequence). This CDR3 comprises 13 residues. Here the CDR3 reads CASSIEANSPLHF. CDR3 in DNA: TGTGCCAGTAGTATTGAGGCTAATTCACCCCTCCACTTT.

The chain combines TRBV5-1 with TRBJ1-2; 10 bases match TRBD1. V lost 4 bases, J lost 6 bases, and 3 bases stayed unmatched. The CDR3 extends over 13 amino acids. Germline V CDR1 and CDR2: SGHRS, YFSETQ. The CDR3 nucleotides read TGCGCCAGCAGCCTTGGACAGGGGGATGGCTACACCTTC. This gives the protein CASSLGQGDGYTF.

This clone was detected only a few times. The rearrangement joins TRBV30 to TRBJ1-1; 9 nucleotides align to TRBD1. The CDR3 runs to 16 residues. Looked up from germline, CDR1 is GTSNPN and CDR2 is SVGIG (reference sequence). The J segment lost 4 bases and the V segment lost 2 bases, leaving 11 bases of the junction unmatched. CDR3 residues: CAWSLGLGQGSTEAFF. Written as DNA, the CDR3 is TGTGCCTGGAGTCTGGGTTTAGGACAGGGGAGCACTGAAGCTTTCTTT.

The chain employs TRBV29-1 and TRBJ1-1; no clear D gene. CDR1 is SQVTM, CDR2 ANQGSEA, per germline. V was shortened by 3 bases and J by 1 base, with 9 bases between the two germline ends. The CDR3 extends over 13 amino acids. CDR3 sequence: CSVDLDGNTEAFF. CDR3 coding DNA: TGCAGCGTTGATCTGGACGGGAACACTGAAGCTTTCTTT. Combining the CDR3 with reference TRBV29-1 and TRBJ1-1 gives the whole variable domain SAVISQKPSRDICQRGTSLTIQCQVDSQVTMMFWYRQQPGQSLTLIATANQGSEATYESGFVIDKFPISRPNLTFSTLTVSNMSPEDSSIYLCSVDLDGNTEAFFGQGTRLTVV.

The chain joins TRBV11-1 to TRBJ1-2; maybe TRBD1 (5 bases). V was cut by 5 bases and J by 0 bases, with 10 bases left in between. The germline gives CDR1 SGHAT, CDR2 FQDESV (reference sequence). This CDR3 comprises 14 residues. CDR3 in amino acids: CASSLGQTNYGYTF. In DNA, the CDR3 is TGTGCCAGCAGCCTTGGACAAACTAACTATGGCTACACCTTC.

V usage is TRBV10-3 and J usage is TRBJ2-5; 9 bases line up with TRBD2. J gave up 2 bases and V 0 bases, and 7 bases lay outside the gene matches. Germline V CDR1 and CDR2: ENHRY, SYGVKD. This CDR3 contains 17 residues. The CDR3 bases are TGTGCCATCAGTGAGTCGAGCTGGCGGGGGGGGCAAGAGACCCAGTACTTC. It encodes CAISESSWRGGQETQYF.

The rearrangement uses TRBV7-2 and TRBJ2-5, with D unresolved. V was pared by 4 bases and J by 5 bases, with 11 bases between. CDR3 size: 13 residues. CDR1 is SGHTA, CDR2 FQGNSA, per germline. The CDR3 region has the DNA TGTGCCAGCAGCTCCCGTCCCATCGAGACCCAGTACTTC. It encodes CASSSRPIETQYF.

This clone was counted between two and nine times. The J gene is TRBJ1-1, the V gene TRBV2, with a possible D match to TRBD1 (6 bases). Trimming shortened V by 4 bases and J by 8 bases, and 23 bases separated the two germline ends. CDR3 size: 16 residues. Per the germline V gene, CDR1 is SNHLY and CDR2 is FYNNEI. CDR3 amino acids: CASSGSGEGVGWEAFF. The CDR3, as DNA: TGTGCCAGCAGTGGTTCAGGGGAGGGCGTAGGTTGGGAAGCTTTCTTT.

This clone was detected a few times. The genes are TRBV6-1 and TRBJ2-3, with 16 nucleotides matching TRBD2. CDR1 is MNHNS, CDR2 SASEGT, per germline. The length of the CDR3 is 19 residues. V lost 2 bases and J lost 5; bases outside the gene matches: 10. CDR3 DNA: TGTGCCAGCAGTGAAAGAAGGGGACTAGCGGGGGGGCGGTTAGATACGCAGTATTTT. Its translation is CASSERRGLAGGRLDTQYF.

This chain uses TRBV25-1 with TRBJ2-3; TRBD2 agrees at 10 bases. The CDR3 consists of 15 residues. The germline V gene has CDR1 MGHDK and CDR2 SYGVNS. The junction had 8 bases not matched to a gene; V was cut back by 5 bases and J by 6 bases. The CDR3: CASSNSGGIGDTQYF. The CDR3, as DNA: TGTGCCAGCAGTAATAGCGGGGGGATTGGGGATACGCAGTATTTT.

V gene TRBV5-6 combines with J gene TRBJ1-2; maybe TRBD1 (6 bases). V lost 6 bases and J 8 bases, leaving 23 bases between the germline ends. The CDR3 is 15 amino acids. Germline CDR1 is SGHDT and CDR2 is YYEEEE. The CDR3 sequence is CASTRQLVTQGGYTF. As DNA, the CDR3 is TGTGCCAGCACCCGACAACTGGTAACCCAGGGGGGCTACACCTTC.

The rearrangement uses TRBV5-1 and TRBJ2-7; 8 bases agree with TRBD1. Per germline, CDR1 SGHRS and CDR2 YFSETQ. This CDR3 spans 15 amino acids. V gave up 3 bases and J gave up 3 bases; unmatched junction bases: 8. For the CDR3, the DNA is TGCGCCAGCAGCTCCCCCGGGACAGGTCTCTACGAGCAGTACTTC. This gives the protein CASSSPGTGLYEQYF.

The rearrangement uses TRBV14 and TRBJ1-4; a weak D match, TRBD1 (5 bases). Deletions cut 4 bases from V and 6 bases from J, with 18 bases between. The CDR3 consists of 16 residues. Germline V lookup: CDR1 SGHDN, CDR2 FVKESK. The chain's CDR3 is CASSPQVGGRDEKLFF. Written as DNA, the CDR3 is TGTGCCAGCAGCCCTCAGGTCGGGGGAAGGGATGAAAAACTGTTTTTT.

Of note for this clone: This same CDR3 is encoded by further DNA sequences in the sample. This chain joins TRBV5-6 and TRBJ2-3, with D uncertain. The CDR3 has 11 residues. Germline-derived CDR1 and CDR2 are SGHDT and YYEEEE. V was trimmed by 0 bases and J by 6 bases, leaving 2 bases between them. CDR3 protein: CASSLGDTQYF. In nucleotides, the CDR3 is TGTGCCAGCAGCTTGGGGGATACGCAGTATTTT. The whole variable domain, filled in from reference TRBV5-6 and TRBJ2-3, reads DAGVTQSPTHLIKTRGQQVTLRCSPKSGHDTVSWYQQALGQGPQFIFQYYEEEERQRGNFPDRFSGHQFPNYSSELNVNALLLGDSALYLCASSLGDTQYFGPGTRLTVL.

The chain has TRBV6-6 and TRBJ1-4; 7 positions match TRBD1. The trim removed 11 bases at V and 0 bases at J, leaving 9 bases unmatched. Germline CDR1 reads MNHNY; CDR2 reads SVGAGI (reference sequence). This CDR3 region has 15 residues. The CDR3, as DNA: TGTGCCGTAGGGGACAGTGCCTCAACTAATGAAAAACTGTTTTTT. This gives the protein CAVGDSASTNEKLFF.

The rearrangement uses TRBV5-4 and TRBJ2-3; D unclear. The CDR3 spans 14 residues. The V end was cut by 5 bases, the J end by 1 base, with 11 bases between. From germline, CDR1 is SGHNT and CDR2 YYREEE (reference sequence). The CDR3 is CASRPVGGTDTQYF. The CDR3 nucleotides read TGTGCCAGCAGGCCCGTGGGTGGCACAGATACGCAGTATTTT.

The chain employs TRBV19 and TRBJ1-1; 9 bases line up with TRBD1. This CDR3 has 14 residues. Germline loops: CDR1 LNHDA, CDR2 SQIVND (reference sequence). Trimming took 3 bases from V and 10 from J; bases not matched to a gene: 9. The CDR3 here is CASSIGTGRGRAFF. As DNA, the CDR3 is TGTGCCAGTAGTATTGGGACAGGGAGGGGTCGAGCTTTCTTT. Drawing the rest from reference TRBV19 and TRBJ1-1, the complete variable domain is DGGITQSPKYLFRKEGQNVTLSCEQNLNHDAMYWYRQDPGQGLRLIYYSQIVNDFQKGDIAEGYSVSREKKESFPLTVTSAQKNPTAFYLCASSIGTGRGRAFFGQGTRLTVV.

The genes are TRBV2 and TRBJ1-1, with D hard to call. Germline lookup yields CDR1 SNHLY and CDR2 FYNNEI. This CDR3 contains 13 residues. Trimming pared 5 bases from V and 1 base from J, leaving 8 bases between. For the CDR3, the DNA is TGTGCCAGCAGTCTCACACGGAACACTGAAGCTTTCTTT. This sequence encodes CASSLTRNTEAFF.

The gene calls are TRBV29-1 and TRBJ1-2; no definite D call. Germline V gene sequence: CDR1 SQVTM, CDR2 ANQGSEA. The CDR3 extends over 12 amino acids. With 1 base removed from V and 2 bases from J, the gap between germline ends came to 5 bases. The CDR3 protein is CSVEAENYGYTF. The CDR3 coding sequence is TGCAGCGTTGAAGCAGAGAACTATGGCTACACCTTC.

This clone was counted only a few times. V usage is TRBV2 and J usage is TRBJ1-6; 7 bases match TRBD1. Per the germline V gene, CDR1 is SNHLY and CDR2 is FYNNEI. Trimming cost V 4 bases and J 7 bases; bases outside gene matches: 19. CDR3 length: 19 amino acids. The CDR3 sequence: CASSASGSGQDRVNSPLHF. The DNA of the CDR3 is TGTGCCAGCAGTGCAAGTGGGTCCGGGCAAGACAGGGTAAATTCACCCCTCCACTTT.

The chain uses TRBV6-1 and TRBJ2-1, with a tentative D call TRBD2 (6 bases). Germline V CDR1 and CDR2: MNHNS, SASEGT. The CDR3 sequence is 14 residues long. Trimming took 4 bases from V and 3 from J, leaving 10 bases between them. CDR3 sequence: CASSVLAFYNEQFF. In nucleotides, the CDR3 is TGTGCCAGCAGTGTCCTAGCGTTCTACAATGAGCAGTTCTTC.

The V gene is TRBV4-1, the J gene TRBJ1-6, with D unresolved. V was trimmed by 0 bases and J by 8 bases, leaving 11 bases between them. Germline V gene sequence: CDR1 MGHRA, CDR2 YSYEKL. The CDR3 covers 15 residues. CDR3 coding DNA: TGCGCCAGCAGCCAAGATTACGGGCCCGATTCACCCCTCCACTTT. Translating it yields CASSQDYGPDSPLHF.

The chain uses TRBV5-4 and TRBJ1-2; the D is unclear. With 4 bases removed from V and 1 base from J, the gap between germline ends came to 11 bases. This CDR3 has 14 residues. CDR1 and CDR2 from the germline V gene are SGHNT and YYREEE (reference sequence). CDR3 DNA sequence: TGTGCCAGCAGCCGGAAGAACGATAACTATGGCTACACCTTC. Protein sequence: CASSRKNDNYGYTF. The full variable domain, completed using reference TRBV5-4 and TRBJ1-2, is ETGVTQSPTHLIKTRGQQVTLRCSSQSGHNTVSWYQQALGQGPQFIFQYYREEENGRGNFPPRFSGLQFPNYSSELNVNALELDDSALYLCASSRKNDNYGYTFGSGTRLTVV.

The CDR3 sequence: CASSSQGSQNIQYF. Written as DNA, the CDR3 is TGTGCCAGCAGTTCACAGGGGTCCCAAAACATTCAGTACTTC. The gene calls are TRBV6-5 and TRBJ2-4; 7 bases fit TRBD1. The CDR3 runs to 14 residues. Germline V CDR1 and CDR2: MNHEY, SVGAGI. V trimming: 4 bases; J trimming: 5 bases; junction bases outside the gene matches: 5.

The chain combines TRBV5-4 with TRBJ2-2, with 9 nucleotides matching TRBD2. The junction had 6 bases not matched to a gene; V was cut back by 0 bases and J by 6 bases. Germline V gene lookup returns CDR1 SGHNT and CDR2 YYREEE (reference sequence). This CDR3 region has 16 residues. Here the CDR3 DNA reads TGTGCCAGCAGCTTGGGGACAGGCGGGAGGGCCGGGGAGCTGTTTTTT. It yields the protein CASSLGTGGRAGELFF.

J is TRBJ2-6 and V is TRBV5-1; D is perhaps TRBD1 (5 bases). The CDR3 is made up of 14 amino acids. The V end was cut by 3 bases, the J end by 4 bases, with 8 bases between. Looked up from germline, CDR1 is SGHRS and CDR2 is YFSETQ. CDR3 bases: TGCGCCAGCAGCTACAGGTCCGGGGCCAACGTCCTGACTTTC. Its translation is CASSYRSGANVLTF. The whole variable domain, remainder taken from reference TRBV5-1 and TRBJ2-6, is KAGVTQTPRYLIKTRGQQVTLSCSPISGHRSVSWYQQTPGQGLQFLFEYFSETQRNKGNFPGRFSGRQFSNSRSEMNVSTLELGDSALYLCASSYRSGANVLTFGAGSRLTVL.

The rearrangement links TRBV21-1 to TRBJ2-5. TRBV21-1 corresponds to a pseudogene. The CDR3 contains 15 residues. CDR3 region: CASSKEGRSLGGQYF. CDR3 DNA sequence: TGTGCCAGCAGCAAAGAAGGAAGGTCCTTAGGGGGGCAGTACTTC.

The CDR3: CASSLTISTDTQYF. Written as DNA, the CDR3 is TGTGCCAGCAGCTTGACCATTAGCACAGATACGCAGTATTTT. The chain employs TRBV5-4 and TRBJ2-3; D gene ambiguous. Trimming shortened V by 1 base and J by 0 bases, and 6 bases separated the two germline ends. The length of the CDR3 is 14 residues. CDR1 is SGHNT and CDR2 is YYREEE in the germline V gene (reference sequence).

The chain uses TRBV18 and TRBJ1-2, with D possibly matching TRBD1 (5 bases). This CDR3 contains 15 residues. Per the germline V gene, CDR1 is KGHSH and CDR2 is LQKENI. With 1 base removed from V and 3 bases from J, the gap between germline ends came to 12 bases. The CDR3: CASSPQNLGDYGYTF. The CDR3 region has the DNA TGTGCCAGCTCACCACAGAATCTAGGGGACTATGGCTACACCTTC.

This sequence joins TRBV7-9 and TRBJ2-7; the match to TRBD1 covers 9 bases. The trim removed 5 bases at V and 2 bases at J, leaving 10 bases unmatched. CDR1 SEHNR and CDR2 FQNEAQ come from the germline V gene (reference sequence). There are 16 residues in the CDR3. DNA of the CDR3: TGTGCCAGCAGCGCGCGGACAGGGGCCGGAACCTACGAGCAGTACTTC. Amino acids: CASSARTGAGTYEQYF.

The V and J genes are TRBV9 and TRBJ2-2, with D perhaps TRBD1 or TRBD2 (6 bases each). With 5 bases removed from V and 5 bases from J, the gap between germline ends came to 10 bases. The CDR3 runs 13 residues. Germline-derived CDR1 and CDR2 are SGDLS and YYNGEE. The CDR3 sequence is CASRGGTTGELFF. The CDR3 region has the DNA TGTGCCAGCAGAGGGGGGACAACCGGGGAGCTGTTTTTT. Variable domain in full (rest from reference TRBV9 and TRBJ2-2): DSGVTQTPKHLITATGQRVTLRCSPRSGDLSVYWYQQSLDQGLQFLIQYYNGEERAKGNILERFSAQQFPDLHSELNLSSLELGDSALYFCASRGGTTGELFFGEGSRLTVL.

This clone was seen more than once but under ten times. The J gene is TRBJ2-7, the V gene TRBV9; 8 nucleotides line up with TRBD1. The CDR3 consists of 15 residues. The J segment lost 3 bases and the V segment lost 4 bases, leaving 9 bases of the junction unmatched. The germline V gene has CDR1 SGDLS and CDR2 YYNGEE. CDR3 nucleotides: TGTGCCAGCAGCCCCCGGACAGGGCAAGTCTACGAGCAGTACTTC. Amino acid sequence: CASSPRTGQVYEQYF.